The TCR beta chain under discussion was sequenced for a study of vaccination effects on CD4 cells after COVID-19. With respect to this clone: Antigen specificity is unknown.

TCRdb's copy holds only in-frame clones and misses some; the assay was immunoSEQ multiplex PCR. The sample shows about 30,000 clones, 74% of them seen only once. Before any sequencing was done, the ViraFEST assay used viral peptide pools to expand antigen-specific CD4+ T cells. Following culture for ten to eleven days, CD4+ T cells were isolated. BNT162b2 vaccine or mRNA-1273 vaccine was given to participants in two doses. Trimming took off 2 bases at V and 9 bases at J, with 14 bases between the two ends. The CDR3 is 13 amino acids. Germline values: CDR1 SGHRS, CDR2 YFSETQ. The input for sequencing was CD4+ T cells from PBMCs cultured with HCoV-OC43 spike peptides, taken after COVID-19 vaccination. The subset denotes: HCoV-OC43 spike overlapping peptide pool stimulation. This sequence originates from a human donor who received a COVID-19 vaccine. The chain links TRBV5-1 to TRBJ2-5; D may be TRBD2 (6 bases). The CDR3 DNA is TGCGCCAGCAGCTTCATCACCGCGGGGCCCCAGTACTTC. This gives the protein CASSFITAGPQYF. The full variable domain, with the rest looked up from reference TRBV5-1 and TRBJ2-5, is KAGVTQTPRYLIKTRGQQVTLSCSPISGHRSVSWYQQTPGQGLQFLFEYFSETQRNKGNFPGRFSGRQFSNSRSEMNVSTLELGDSALYLCASSFITAGPQYFGPGTRLLVL.